This T cell receptor (beta chain) was found in a study of blood T cell repertoires in COVID-19 (dated by TCRdb to 2018 to 2020). About the investigation overall: Samples from collaborators originated in the United States, Italy and Spain and spanned both the acute and convalescent phases of COVID-19. The material from the prospective study consisted of cDNA or gDNA derived from T cells, B-cell-depleted T cells, or PBMCs. Subjects who had been exposed to COVID-19, were actively infected with it, or had recovered from it provided the deeply sampled blood TCRbeta repertoires that made up the dataset. The repertoires were released in a freely available public database meant as a resource for research on the immune response to SARS-CoV-2. Samples were obtained from the ongoing ImmuneRACE study (first 160 participants) and from 950 to 1,500 subjects provided by 6 global collaborators. Sample metadata almost always included a de-identified subject ID, COVID-19 status, age in years and sex. HLA class I and class II types, where available, came from metadata supplied by the sample provider rather than from assay-based typing.

The germline V gene encodes CDR1 MNHEY and CDR2 SVGEGT. V is shortened by 0 bases, J by 3 bases, and the region joining them spans 14 bases. The CDR3 contains 16 residues, cysteine and phenylalanine counted. Only the CDR3 DNA stays, 48 bases, in frame from base 1. TCRbeta CDR3 regions were amplified from genomic DNA using the immunoSEQ Assay, a bias-controlled multiplex PCR. The source study handled its data this way. The number of nucleated cells in each sample was estimated by amplification of reference gene primers within the assay. To quantify the absolute abundance of each unique TCRbeta CDR3 rearrangement, sequence reads were collapsed and filtered. For each sample, productive Simpson clonality was calculated as the square root of Simpson's diversity index across productive rearrangements. TCRdb stores this immuneACCESS table with in-frame sequences only. Part of the clones is absent; in the studies checked, under half of the shortfall reflects unresolved V genes, and no reason is known for the rest. V and J calls and clone size are as listed in that table; D and trimming were resolved from the DNA. This sample lists some 270,000 clones; 80% to 90% were detected once. The ten largest clones add up to 11% of the sample.

On this clone itself: This clone's antigen is unknown. The sample holds no much larger clone one base away, and base qualities are not on file.

The collaborating institutions used their own protocols to collect whole blood in K2EDTA tubes. Collaborator samples were shipped for TCRbeta analysis as frozen whole blood, isolated PBMCs, or DNA extracted from either sample type. Study-wide findings and limitations: How much clinical and demographic metadata was included differed by source and by participant, and the metadata was provided uncurated.

The V gene is TRBV6-2 or TRBV6-3 and the J gene is TRBJ1-1, with TRBD1 as a weak D call on 5 bases. The material sequenced was peripheral blood. This receptor was obtained from a woman aged 65 to 85 with acute or convalescent COVID-19. The DNA reads TGTGCCAGCAGTTACTCGAGGCAGGGTAGGTACACTGAAGCTTTCTTT. Translated, this is CASSYSRQGRYTEAFF.